One and the same sample provided the 9 T cell receptor beta chains below, sequenced in a study of blood T cells in healthy people across ages. PCR was performed a second time for about 7 to 11 cycles using a sample-barcoded 5' primer and a J-beta primer mix. TCRdb re-called the 5' RACE reads through MiXCR, storing one row per CDR3 protein. Of roughly 640,000 distinct CDR3 sequences listed, roughly 31% are singletons. What was sequenced was blood. Source of these receptors: a woman older than 75 in good health.

The chain carries TRBV12-5 and TRBJ1-5; no reliable D call. Germline values: CDR1 LGHNT, CDR2 FRNRAP. Trimming stripped 7 bases from V and 3 bases from J, with 13 bases between. The CDR3 consists of 14 residues. DNA of the CDR3: TGTGCTAGTGCCAAAGGAGGCACCAATCAGCCCCAGCATTTT. Translated, it gives CASAKGGTNQPQHF. The full variable domain, with the rest looked up from reference TRBV12-5 and TRBJ1-5, is DARVTQTPRHKVTEMGQEVTMRCQPILGHNTVFWYRQTMMQGLELLAYFRNRAPLDDSGMPKDRFSAEMPDATLATLKIQPSEPRDSAVYFCASAKGGTNQPQHFGDGTRLSIL.

This clonotype was counted ten times or more. The gene calls are TRBV27 and TRBJ1-5, with no clear D. This CDR3 is 15 amino acids long. The V end was cut by 4 bases, the J end by 4 bases, with 14 bases between. Germline V gives CDR1 MNHEY, CDR2 SMNVEV (reference sequence). The chain's CDR3 is CASSSLQEINQPQHF. Written as DNA, the CDR3 is TGTGCCAGCAGTTCTTTGCAGGAAATTAATCAGCCCCAGCATTTT.

This clonotype was picked up many times. V usage is TRBV5-1 and J usage is TRBJ2-2; 7 nucleotides match TRBD1. Trimming at V came to 3 bases and at J to 5 bases, leaving 7 bases not matched to a gene. The CDR3 totals 15 residues. Germline CDR1 reads SGHRS; CDR2 reads YFSETQ. CDR3 region: CASSSTGAGTGELFF. The CDR3 DNA reads as TGCGCCAGCAGCTCTACAGGGGCTGGGACCGGGGAGCTGTTTTTT.

This clonotype was counted ten times or more. V gene TRBV7-2 combines with J gene TRBJ1-2; TRBD1 might be the D (5 bases). The CDR3 loop spans 17 amino acids. Germline V lookup: CDR1 SGHTA, CDR2 FQGNSA. The V gene lost 1 base and the J gene lost 7 bases, with 22 bases spanning the gap. In nucleotides, the CDR3 is TGTGCCAGCAGCTTAGTCCGTCTCCCACCGTTGGGGGGTGGCTACACCTTC. Its protein product is CASSLVRLPPLGGGYTF.

This clonotype was seen more than once but under ten times. The V gene is TRBV19, the J gene TRBJ2-6, with unresolved D. The CDR3 consists of 15 residues. V dropped 5 bases and J dropped 0 bases, with 8 bases sitting between them. Germline V gene lookup returns CDR1 LNHDA and CDR2 SQIVND (reference sequence). The CDR3 is CASSPRPSGANVLTF. CDR3 bases: TGTGCCAGTAGTCCCAGGCCCTCTGGGGCCAACGTCCTGACTTTC.

The gene calls are TRBV28 and TRBJ2-3; D not certain. Deletions cut 8 bases from V and 14 bases from J, with 17 bases between. The CDR3 runs to 11 residues. Germline V gene sequence: CDR1 MDHEN, CDR2 SYDVKM. The chain's CDR3 is CASSSDVGVYF. CDR3 coding DNA: TGTGCCAGCTCCAGCGACGTTGGGGTGTATTTT.

A remark on this clonotype: This may stem from a read error, because a much larger clone lies one nucleotide away. The chain links TRBV4-2 to TRBJ2-5; no clear D. CDR1 is LGHNA, CDR2 YNFKEQ, per germline. Trimming cost V 0 bases and J 0 bases, with 8 bases left between them. The CDR3 has 15 amino acids. In nucleotides, the CDR3 is TGTGCCAGCAGCCAAGATTGCACTAACCAAGAGACCCAGTACTTC. Protein sequence: CASSQDCTNQETQYF.

This clonotype was seen a few times. The chain uses TRBV3-1 and TRBJ2-5, with 10 bases matching TRBD2. The length of the CDR3 is 17 residues. Per germline, CDR1 LGHDT and CDR2 YNNKEL (reference sequence). The trim removed 1 base at V and 1 base at J, leaving 6 bases unmatched. Written as DNA, the CDR3 is TGTGCCAGCAGCCAAGGGGCTAGCGGGGGACCCCAAGAGACCCAGTACTTC. It specifies CASSQGASGGPQETQYF.

A few counts support this clonotype. The CDR3 here is CASSQVGRNSPLHF. The CDR3 DNA reads TGTGCCAGCAGCCAAGTCGGCAGGAATTCACCCCTCCACTTT. V and J are TRBV3-1 and TRBJ1-6; D is unresolved. Germline loops: CDR1 LGHDT, CDR2 YNNKEL (reference sequence). Trimming removed 1 base from V and 7 bases from J, with 8 bases in between. There are 14 residues in the CDR3.